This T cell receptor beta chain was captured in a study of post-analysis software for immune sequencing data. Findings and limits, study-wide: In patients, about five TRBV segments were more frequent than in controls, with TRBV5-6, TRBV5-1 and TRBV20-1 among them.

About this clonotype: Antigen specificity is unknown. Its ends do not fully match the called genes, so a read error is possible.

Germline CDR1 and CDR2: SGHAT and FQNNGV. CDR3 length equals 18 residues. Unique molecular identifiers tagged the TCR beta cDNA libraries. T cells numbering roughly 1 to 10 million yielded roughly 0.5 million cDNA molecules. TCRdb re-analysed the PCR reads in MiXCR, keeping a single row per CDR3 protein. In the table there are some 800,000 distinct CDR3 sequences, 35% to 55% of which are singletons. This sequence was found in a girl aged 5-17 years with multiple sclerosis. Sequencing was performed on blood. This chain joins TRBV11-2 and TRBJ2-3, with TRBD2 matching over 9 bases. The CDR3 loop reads CAGSSSHRAGGSTDTQYF. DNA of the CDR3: TGTGCCGGCAGCTCCTCCCATCGGGCGGGAGGGTCCACAGATACGCAGTATTTT.